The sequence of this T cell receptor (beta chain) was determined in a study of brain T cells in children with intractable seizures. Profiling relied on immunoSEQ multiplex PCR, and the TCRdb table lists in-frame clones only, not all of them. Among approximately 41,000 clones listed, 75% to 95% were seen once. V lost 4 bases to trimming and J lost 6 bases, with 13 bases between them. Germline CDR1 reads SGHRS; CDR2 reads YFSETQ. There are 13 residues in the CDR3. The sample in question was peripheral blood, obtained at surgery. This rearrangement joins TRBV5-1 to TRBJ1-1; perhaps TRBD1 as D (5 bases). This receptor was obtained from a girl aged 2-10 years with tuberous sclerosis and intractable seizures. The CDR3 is CASSPGTDSEAFF. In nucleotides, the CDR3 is TGCGCCAGCAGCCCGGGGACGGACTCTGAAGCTTTCTTT.